This T cell receptor (beta chain) was recorded in a study of CD8+CD57+ T cells in acquired aplastic anemia. In the study overall: Sorted CD4+ and CD8+ cells yielded DNA averaging around 3.2 ug. Findings and limits, study-wide: Overlap between patients and controls comprised about 28 CD8+ CDR3 sequences.

As regards this clonotype: Its matching antigen is unknown.

V shed 3 bases and J 3 bases; nucleotides not matched to a gene: 7. CDR3 length: 15 residues. Germline CDR1 LNHNV, CDR2 YYDKDF (reference sequence). The patients chosen for sequencing had shown expansion of CD8+CD57+ cells (detected by flow cytometry). Blood samples were obtained from patients who had received no prior therapy. The use of genomic DNA as template underpinned the TCR beta VDJ and CDR3 profiling. MiXCR was run by TCRdb on the reads, yielding one entry per CDR3 protein. The repertoire has around 79,000 distinct CDR3 sequences, about 70% of them found once; the top ten carry approximately 81%.

The rearrangement uses TRBV15 and TRBJ1-2; 7 bases line up with TRBD1. This receptor was identified in a human donor with aplastic anemia. The sample was sorted CD4+, CD8+, or CD8+CD57+ T cells (not recorded which) from PBMCs. This CDR3 reads CATSRAAGGDYGYTF. In DNA, the CDR3 is TGTGCCACCAGCAGGGCGGCAGGGGGGGACTATGGCTACACCTTC.